The sequence of this T cell receptor beta chain was determined in a study of T cell repertoires in cytomegalovirus infection (dated by TCRdb to 2018 to 2020). For the study in its entirety: Donor HLA type was relevant to the analysis, because carriage of CMV infection together with the matching HLA type was indicated by public TCR beta signatures.

Overall study results and their limits: Carriers of CMV infection plus the relevant HLA type were discriminated by the cumulative frequency of public TCR beta family members in the study cohort and in an independent roughly 350-donor cohort. The ex vivo response was dominated by HLA-C-restricted CMV-specific TCR beta clonotypes, and the single most frequent clonotype in two of eight donors was supplied by these HLA-C-restricted clonotypes.

The CDR3 numbers 11 residues from cysteine through phenylalanine. The retained sequence is limited to the CDR3, 33 bases, with the frame set at the first base. CDR1 and CDR2 are drawn from the germline V gene (reference sequence): LNHDA, SQIVND. V and J lose 9 bases and 8 bases, and a span of 11 bases separates them. This clonotype was observed a few times. The antigen this receptor binds is unknown. The sample holds no much larger clone one base away, and base qualities are not on file. The run used an Illumina HiSeq 1500. The raw public reads went through TCRdb reprocessing: fastp at Q25, MiXCR clone calling, in-frame beta chains kept. Rows are unified per CDR3 protein, each entry keeping the most common DNA and genes. Recorded for this sample are 200,000 to 300,000 distinct CDR3 sequences; roughly an eighth of them occurred a single time. 8.8% of the sample belongs to the ten largest clones.

Recombination joined TRBV19 with TRBJ2-1, with no confidently assigned D gene. The TCR sequence derives from a human donor in good health (CMV status not recorded). Some clones in this sample may be carry-over from other donors' samples. The source material was PBMCs. The nucleotide sequence reads TGTGCCAGCAAGTACGGACATGAGCAGTTCTTC. Its translation reads: CASKYGHEQFF.